These T cell receptor beta chains were read from a single sample in a study of identical twins. A single record per CDR3 protein comes from TCRdb applying MiXCR to the 5' RACE reads. The table shows approximately 250,000 distinct CDR3 sequences, with roughly 7.1% occurring only once. In addition, the sample was reused for a study of T cells expressing NK-cell markers.

Sequenced material: CD8+ T cells sorted from blood. Source of these receptors: a woman aged 18-29 years in good health. The CDR3 runs from the conserved cysteine through the conserved F or W. The order of the fields is V gene, J gene, CDR3 length, clone size, D gene, CDR3 protein, CDR3 DNA. A D gene is named only where the DNA matches it firmly. Not every row has a clone size; where given, it reads once, few, many or a size class.

V gene: TRBV7-2
J gene: TRBJ2-3
CDR3 length: 16
clone size: .
D gene: .
CDR3 protein: CASSSGISGSTDTQYF
CDR3 DNA: TGTGCCAGCAGTTCAGGCATCAGCGGTAGCACAGATACGCAGTATTTT

V gene: TRBV27
J gene: TRBJ1-2
CDR3 length: 15
clone size: few
D gene: .
CDR3 protein: CASSFGQGGLLGYTF
CDR3 DNA: TGTGCCAGCAGTTTTGGGCAGGGCGGTCTCCTAGGCTACACCTTC

V gene: TRBV28
J gene: TRBJ1-2
CDR3 length: 16
clone size: few
D gene: .
CDR3 protein: CASSLPGPRADNGYTF
CDR3 DNA: TGTGCCAGCAGTTTGCCGGGACCCCGAGCGGACAATGGCTACACCTTC

V gene: TRBV9
J gene: TRBJ1-4
CDR3 length: 14
clone size: few
D gene: TRBD1
CDR3 protein: CASSGSGTGEKLFF
CDR3 DNA: TGTGCCAGCAGCGGCTCAGGGACAGGTGAAAAACTGTTTTTT

V gene: TRBV7-6
J gene: TRBJ2-3
CDR3 length: 14
clone size: many
D gene: .
CDR3 protein: CASSFGSVTDTQYF
CDR3 DNA: TGTGCCAGCAGCTTTGGGTCTGTCACAGATACGCAGTATTTT

V gene: TRBV11-2
J gene: TRBJ2-5
CDR3 length: 13
clone size: many
D gene: .
CDR3 protein: CASSLEVWETQYF
CDR3 DNA: TGTGCCAGCAGCTTAGAGGTGTGGGAGACCCAGTACTTC

V gene: TRBV18
J gene: TRBJ2-5
CDR3 length: 14
clone size: few
D gene: TRBD1
CDR3 protein: CASWDRGSGETQYF
CDR3 DNA: TGTGCCAGCTGGGACAGGGGATCTGGAGAGACCCAGTACTTC

V gene: TRBV9
J gene: TRBJ2-5
CDR3 length: 15
clone size: many
D gene: .
CDR3 protein: CASSVEGGGMETQYF
CDR3 DNA: TGTGCCAGCAGCGTCGAAGGGGGGGGGATGGAGACCCAGTACTTC

V gene: TRBV12-3/TRBV12-4
J gene: TRBJ2-1
CDR3 length: 16
clone size: many
D gene: .
CDR3 protein: CASSPGGLARDNEQFF
CDR3 DNA: TGTGCCAGCAGCCCTGGTGGGCTAGCGAGAGACAATGAGCAGTTCTTC

V gene: TRBV27
J gene: TRBJ2-7
CDR3 length: 15
clone size: many
D gene: TRBD2
CDR3 protein: CASSITSGHSYEQYF
CDR3 DNA: TGTGCCAGCAGTATCACTAGCGGGCACTCCTACGAGCAGTACTTC

V gene: TRBV12-3/TRBV12-4
J gene: TRBJ2-4
CDR3 length: 15
clone size: .
D gene: TRBD2
CDR3 protein: CASSLYAGGRDIQYF
CDR3 DNA: TGTGCCAGCAGTTTATACGCGGGAGGGCGCGACATTCAGTACTTC

V gene: TRBV12-3/TRBV12-4
J gene: TRBJ2-3
CDR3 length: 14
clone size: many
D gene: .
CDR3 protein: CASSSYLLEHTQYF
CDR3 DNA: TGTGCCAGCAGTTCCTACCTCCTCGAGCATACGCAGTATTTT

V gene: TRBV2
J gene: TRBJ1-2
CDR3 length: 12
clone size: many
D gene: .
CDR3 protein: CASIGTSYGYTF
CDR3 DNA: TGTGCCAGCATTGGGACTTCATATGGCTACACCTTC

V gene: TRBV20-1
J gene: TRBJ1-6
CDR3 length: 18
clone size: many
D gene: TRBD1
CDR3 protein: CSARDSGTGSTYNSPLHF
CDR3 DNA: TGCAGTGCTAGAGATTCCGGGACAGGGTCTACCTATAATTCACCCCTCCACTTT

V gene: TRBV25-1
J gene: TRBJ2-7
CDR3 length: 14
clone size: .
D gene: .
CDR3 protein: CASREGGLPYEQYF
CDR3 DNA: TGTGCCAGCAGGGAGGGGGGACTGCCCTACGAGCAGTACTTC

V gene: TRBV10-3
J gene: TRBJ2-7
CDR3 length: 13
clone size: many
D gene: .
CDR3 protein: CAISESARNEQYF
CDR3 DNA: TGTGCCATCAGTGAGTCGGCGAGGAACGAGCAGTACTTC

V gene: TRBV9
J gene: TRBJ2-2
CDR3 length: 17
clone size: many
D gene: TRBD2
CDR3 protein: CASSDPSGGANTGELFF
CDR3 DNA: TGTGCCAGCAGCGACCCTAGCGGGGGGGCGAACACCGGGGAGCTGTTTTTT

V gene: TRBV7-7
J gene: TRBJ1-1
CDR3 length: 12
clone size: few
D gene: .
CDR3 protein: CASSFTSVEAFF
CDR3 DNA: TGTGCTAGCAGCTTCACCTCGGTTGAAGCTTTCTTT

V gene: TRBV11-2
J gene: TRBJ2-7
CDR3 length: 14
clone size: few
D gene: .
CDR3 protein: CASSLSAGNYEQYF
CDR3 DNA: TGTGCCAGCAGCCTTTCGGCAGGCAACTACGAGCAGTACTTC

V gene: TRBV7-9
J gene: TRBJ2-1
CDR3 length: 16
clone size: .
D gene: TRBD2
CDR3 protein: CASSVLAGVVSYEQFF
CDR3 DNA: TGTGCCAGCAGTGTACTAGCGGGAGTTGTAAGCTATGAGCAGTTCTTC

V gene: TRBV10-3
J gene: TRBJ2-1
CDR3 length: 15
clone size: many
D gene: .
CDR3 protein: CAITDPGTKYNEQFF
CDR3 DNA: TGTGCCATCACCGACCCGGGGACAAAGTACAATGAGCAGTTCTTC

V gene: TRBV20-1
J gene: TRBJ1-5
CDR3 length: 12
clone size: .
D gene: .
CDR3 protein: CSAEGMDQPQHF
CDR3 DNA: TGCAGTGCTGAGGGAATGGATCAGCCCCAGCATTTT

V gene: TRBV29-1
J gene: TRBJ2-1
CDR3 length: 13
clone size: many
D gene: TRBD1
CDR3 protein: CSIDRANMNEQFF
CDR3 DNA: TGCAGCATAGACAGGGCTAATATGAATGAGCAGTTCTTC

V gene: TRBV20-1
J gene: TRBJ1-1
CDR3 length: 12
clone size: many
D gene: .
CDR3 protein: CSTTRGDTEAFF
CDR3 DNA: TGCAGTACCACCCGAGGGGACACTGAAGCTTTCTTT

V gene: TRBV19
J gene: TRBJ2-7
CDR3 length: 13
clone size: few
D gene: .
CDR3 protein: CASSEGGSYEQYF
CDR3 DNA: TGTGCCAGTAGTGAAGGAGGCTCCTACGAGCAGTACTTC

V gene: TRBV12-3/TRBV12-4
J gene: TRBJ1-1
CDR3 length: 14
clone size: many
D gene: .
CDR3 protein: CASSFGGGATEAFF
CDR3 DNA: TGTGCCAGCAGTTTTGGGGGGGGGGCCACTGAAGCTTTCTTT

V gene: TRBV27
J gene: TRBJ1-1
CDR3 length: 17
clone size: few
D gene: TRBD1
CDR3 protein: CASSSSHDREGNTEAFF
CDR3 DNA: TGTGCCAGCAGTTCTTCTCATGACAGGGAGGGGAACACTGAAGCTTTCTTT

V gene: TRBV11-2
J gene: TRBJ2-3
CDR3 length: 14
clone size: few
D gene: TRBD2
CDR3 protein: CASSLVRGADTQYF
CDR3 DNA: TGTGCCAGCAGCTTAGTCCGGGGGGCAGATACGCAGTATTTT

V gene: TRBV7-9
J gene: TRBJ1-1
CDR3 length: 16
clone size: .
D gene: .
CDR3 protein: CASSLADGTENTEAFF
CDR3 DNA: TGTGCCAGCAGCTTAGCGGATGGGACGGAGAACACTGAAGCTTTCTTT

V gene: TRBV24-1
J gene: TRBJ1-2
CDR3 length: 12
clone size: many
D gene: .
CDR3 protein: CATLTGRCGYTF
CDR3 DNA: TGTGCCACCTTGACAGGTCGTTGTGGCTACACCTTC

V gene: TRBV29-1
J gene: TRBJ2-5
CDR3 length: 12
clone size: .
D gene: TRBD2
CDR3 protein: CSVEGLEQPQYF
CDR3 DNA: TGCAGCGTTGAGGGACTAGAACAGCCCCAGTACTTC

V gene: TRBV5-6
J gene: TRBJ2-3
CDR3 length: 14
clone size: .
D gene: .
CDR3 protein: CASSFSTAGDTQYF
CDR3 DNA: TGTGCCAGCAGCTTTAGCACAGCCGGGGATACGCAGTATTTT